The rows below give T cell receptor beta chains drawn from one sample of a study of post-analysis software for immune sequencing data. TCRdb re-called the PCR reads through MiXCR, storing one row per CDR3 protein. Of about 430,000 distinct CDR3 sequences listed, 39% are singletons. The sequencing sample was made of blood. These receptors were taken from a girl under 10 years old with multiple sclerosis. Both conserved end residues are part of each CDR3. D genes are given only for firm matches. Expanded clones are given a class, and other clones once, few, many or no size at all.

abundance | d_gene | j_gene | v_gene | CDR3aa | CDR3nt
. | . | TRBJ2-3 | TRBV18 | CASSPQTFQPTDTQYF | TGTGCCAGCTCACCTCAGACCTTTCAGCCAACAGATACGCAGTATTTT
. | TRBD2 | TRBJ2-1 | TRBV4-3 | CASSLQTSGRAEQFF | TGCGCCAGCAGCCTACAGACTAGCGGGAGGGCTGAGCAGTTCTTC
. | TRBD2 | TRBJ2-5 | TRBV7-8 | CASSPPGAGHQETQYF | TGTGCCAGCAGCCCCCCAGGAGCGGGACACCAAGAGACCCAGTACTTC
. | TRBD1 | TRBJ1-5 | TRBV20-1 | CSARGWAGGQGSSGNQPQHF | TGCAGTGCTAGAGGCTGGGCAGGAGGACAGGGGAGTTCGGGCAATCAGCCCCAGCATTTT
. | . | TRBJ2-1 | TRBV16 | CASSLLSRGNEQFF | TGTGCCAGCAGCCTCCTCAGTAGGGGCAATGAGCAGTTCTTC
. | TRBD1 | TRBJ1-2 | TRBV29-1 | CSVVTGGRNTF | TGCAGCGTTGTCACAGGGGGCAGGAACACCTTC
few | TRBD1 | TRBJ2-3 | TRBV29-1 | CSAWTGGTDTQYF | TGCAGCGCCTGGACAGGAGGAACAGATACGCAGTATTTT
. | . | TRBJ2-7 | TRBV5-1 | CASSLEARNEQYF | TGCGCCAGCAGCCTAGAAGCTAGAAACGAGCAGTACTTC
. | . | TRBJ2-7 | TRBV7-9 | CASSLRVDGREAYEQYF | TGTGCCAGCAGCTTAAGGGTAGATGGTCGCGAGGCCTACGAGCAGTACTTC
. | . | TRBJ2-1 | TRBV3-1 | CASSLGGGGLGNEQFF | TGTGCCAGCAGCCTAGGCGGGGGCGGTCTCGGCAATGAGCAGTTCTTC
. | TRBD1 | TRBJ2-7 | TRBV3-1 | CASSGSDRGSYEQYF | TGTGCCAGCAGCGGTTCGGACAGGGGAAGCTACGAGCAGTACTTC
. | . | TRBJ2-1 | TRBV2 | CASSLNGDYNEQFF | TGTGCCAGTAGCCTCAATGGAGACTACAATGAGCAGTTCTTC
few | . | TRBJ2-3 | TRBV6-2/TRBV6-3 | CASRSDWSDTQYF | TGTGCCAGCAGATCGGACTGGTCAGATACGCAGTATTTT
few | TRBD1 | TRBJ2-7 | TRBV20-1 | CSVGTGENDEQYF | TGCAGTGTCGGGACAGGAGAAAATGACGAGCAGTACTTC
. | . | TRBJ2-1 | TRBV9 | CASSVSGLGQGGSYNEQFF | TGTGCCAGCAGCGTATCCGGCTTGGGGCAGGGGGGAAGCTACAATGAGCAGTTCTTC
. | . | TRBJ2-5 | TRBV6-6 | CASSYTGLGQETQYF | TGTGCCAGCAGTTACACAGGGCTTGGCCAAGAGACCCAGTACTTC
. | . | TRBJ1-2 | TRBV6-5 | CASRFNSLNYGYTF | TGTGCCAGCAGGTTTAACAGTCTAAACTATGGCTACACCTTC
few | TRBD2 | TRBJ2-7 | TRBV7-2 | CASSSVLAGGEQYF | TGTGCCAGCAGCTCAGTCCTAGCGGGAGGCGAGCAGTACTTC
many | . | TRBJ2-7 | TRBV9 | CASSVDGYEQYF | TGTGCCAGCAGCGTAGACGGCTACGAGCAGTACTTC
. | TRBD2 | TRBJ2-5 | TRBV12-3/TRBV12-4 | CASSLGLAAAETQYF | TGTGCCAGCAGTTTAGGACTAGCGGCAGCAGAGACCCAGTACTTC
few | TRBD2 | TRBJ2-1 | TRBV15 | CATSGTREFF | TGTGCCACCAGCGGGACTAGGGAGTTCTTC
. | . | TRBJ2-6 | TRBV20-1 | CSASRGSGANVLTF | TGCAGTGCTAGCAGGGGATCTGGGGCCAACGTCCTGACTTTC
few | . | TRBJ2-7 | TRBV5-1 | CASSLEGRLYEQYF | TGCGCCAGCAGCTTGGAGGGGCGCCTGTACGAGCAGTACTTC
. | . | TRBJ2-1 | TRBV5-1 | CASSWAQGGRSYNEQFF | TGCGCCAGCAGCTGGGCCCAGGGCGGCAGATCCTACAATGAGCAGTTCTTC
. | . | TRBJ2-4 | TRBV28 | CASSFSLGGKQYF | TGTGCCAGCAGTTTCAGTCTAGGAGGGAAGCAGTACTTC
. | TRBD2 | TRBJ2-7 | TRBV7-8 | CASSQLAGGMYF | TGTGCCAGCAGCCAGCTAGCGGGGGGCATGTACTTC
. | . | TRBJ2-1 | TRBV12-3/TRBV12-4 | CASSPSWVGDNEQFF | TGTGCCAGCAGTCCCTCTTGGGTGGGTGACAATGAGCAGTTCTTC
few | . | TRBJ2-1 | TRBV6-1 | CASSFFSGYSYNEQFF | TGTGCCAGCAGTTTTTTTAGCGGATACTCCTACAATGAGCAGTTCTTC
. | . | TRBJ2-5 | TRBV9 | CASSPPEGQETQYF | TGTGCCAGCAGTCCTCCTGAAGGCCAAGAGACCCAGTACTTC
. | TRBD2 | TRBJ2-4 | TRBV20-1 | CSASPSGRLLAKNIQYF | TGCAGTGCTAGCCCTAGCGGGAGGCTCCTAGCCAAAAACATTCAGTACTTC
. | TRBD1 | TRBJ2-7 | TRBV20-1 | CSARVRGQTYEQYF | TGCAGTGCTAGAGTTCGGGGACAGACCTACGAGCAGTACTTC
. | TRBD2 | TRBJ2-1 | TRBV15 | CATSRRLAGAVEQFF | TGTGCCACCAGCCGAAGACTAGCGGGAGCAGTAGAGCAGTTCTTC
once | TRBD2 | TRBJ2-1 | TRBV28 | CASSPNLSGRVSYNGQFF | TGTGCCAGCAGTCCGAACCTAAGCGGGAGGGTTTCCTACAATGGGCAGTTCTTC
few | . | TRBJ2-5 | TRBV6-2/TRBV6-3 | CASSYSRQSAPETQYF | TGTGCCAGCAGTTACTCGAGACAGAGCGCCCCAGAGACCCAGTACTTC
. | . | TRBJ2-1 | TRBV20-1 | CSARGTTYNEQFF | TGCAGTGCTAGAGGGACTACCTACAATGAGCAGTTCTTC
. | . | TRBJ1-2 | TRBV18 | CASSPNLQAHYGYTF | TGTGCCAGCTCACCTAACCTCCAAGCCCACTATGGCTACACCTTC
. | TRBD2 | TRBJ2-7 | TRBV10-3 | CAISESLAGGYEQYF | TGTGCCATCAGTGAGAGCCTAGCGGGAGGGTACGAGCAGTACTTC
. | TRBD2 | TRBJ2-7 | TRBV13 | CASRPRTSDPYEQYF | TGTGCCAGCAGACCCCGGACTAGCGACCCCTACGAGCAGTACTTC
. | . | TRBJ2-7 | TRBV12-3/TRBV12-4 | CASTREAYEQYF | TGTGCCAGCACCCGGGAAGCCTACGAGCAGTACTTC
. | TRBD1 | TRBJ2-1 | TRBV5-1 | CASSLGTRGLRNEQFF | TGCGCCAGCAGCTTGGGGACCAGGGGGCTTAGGAATGAGCAGTTCTTC
few | TRBD1 | TRBJ2-7 | TRBV7-2 | CASSQRRQGKNEQYF | TGTGCCAGCAGCCAGCGTAGACAGGGTAAGAACGAGCAGTACTTC